Shown below are 2 T cell receptor beta chains from a single sample sequenced in a study of CD8+CD57+ T cells in acquired aplastic anemia. By flow cytometry, patients selected for sequencing had shown an expansion of CD8+CD57+ cells. Using genomic DNA as the template, TCR beta VDJ and CDR3 profiling was carried out. MiXCR, applied by TCRdb to the reads, yields one record per CDR3 protein. In the table there are over 250,000 distinct CDR3 sequences, under 65% of which are singletons. Input material: sorted CD4+, CD8+, or CD8+CD57+ T cells (not recorded which) from PBMCs. All receptors derive from a human donor with aplastic anemia.

The CDR3 DNA follows: TGTGCCAGCAGTTACGGTGCAGGAGACTACGAGCAGTACTTC. Residues: CASSYGAGDYEQYF. V usage is TRBV6-6 and J usage is TRBJ2-7; D gene ambiguous. Germline CDR1 and CDR2: MNHNY and SVGAGI (reference sequence). V shed 2 bases and J shed 3 bases, with 11 bases lying between them. The CDR3 sequence is 14 residues long.

This chain connects TRBV7-2 to TRBJ2-7; no reliable D call. The CDR3 is 13 residues long. V lost 5 bases and J 3 bases, leaving 11 bases between the germline ends. CDR1 is SGHTA, CDR2 FQGNSA, per germline. The CDR3 DNA reads as TGTGCCAGCAGCCCTTTTCCGAACTACGAGCAGTACTTC. Protein: CASSPFPNYEQYF.